This T cell receptor (beta chain) was recorded in a study of blood T cell repertoires in COVID-19. At the level of the study: Acute-phase and convalescent COVID-19 samples originated in the United States, Italy and Spain. PBMCs, B-cell-depleted T cells, or T cells provided the cDNA or gDNA that made up the material.

Using immunoSEQ multiplex PCR, the repertoire was profiled, and TCRdb retains in-frame clones only, with some absent. The sample carries some 190,000 clones, around 90% recorded once. The germline CDR1 and CDR2 sequences are SGHAT and FQNNGV. The ends lost 5 bases at V and 5 bases at J; junction bases unmatched: 7. This CDR3 is 15 amino acids long. Material for sequencing was peripheral blood. The receptor comes from a man aged 18 to 35 with active or convalescent COVID-19. J is TRBJ1-5 and V is TRBV11-2, with 9 bases aligning to TRBD1. CDR3 protein: CASSRSGQGDQPQHF. DNA for the CDR3: TGTGCCAGCAGCAGGTCGGGACAGGGTGATCAGCCCCAGCATTTT.